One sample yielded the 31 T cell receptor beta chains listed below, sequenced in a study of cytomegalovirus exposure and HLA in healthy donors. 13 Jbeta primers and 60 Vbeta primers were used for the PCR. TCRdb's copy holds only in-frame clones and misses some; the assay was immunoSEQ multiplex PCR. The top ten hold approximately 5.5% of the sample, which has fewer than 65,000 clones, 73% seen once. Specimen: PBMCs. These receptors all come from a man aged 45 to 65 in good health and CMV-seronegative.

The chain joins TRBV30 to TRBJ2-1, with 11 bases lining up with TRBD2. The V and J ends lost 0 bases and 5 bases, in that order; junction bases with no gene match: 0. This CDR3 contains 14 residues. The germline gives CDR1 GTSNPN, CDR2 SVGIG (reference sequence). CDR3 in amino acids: CAWSVLAGDNEQFF. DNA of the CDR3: TGTGCCTGGAGTGTACTAGCGGGGGACAATGAGCAGTTCTTC.

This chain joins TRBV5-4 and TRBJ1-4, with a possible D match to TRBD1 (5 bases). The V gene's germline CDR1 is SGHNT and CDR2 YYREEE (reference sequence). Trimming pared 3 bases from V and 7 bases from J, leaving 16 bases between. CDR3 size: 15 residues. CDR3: CASSSRPGDLEKLFF. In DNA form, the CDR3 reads TGTGCCAGCAGCTCCCGTCCGGGGGACCTTGAAAAACTGTTTTTT.

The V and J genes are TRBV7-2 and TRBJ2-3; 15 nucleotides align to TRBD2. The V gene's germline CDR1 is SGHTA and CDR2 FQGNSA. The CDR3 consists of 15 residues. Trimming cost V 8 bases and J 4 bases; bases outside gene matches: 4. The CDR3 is CASGLAGGRADTQYF. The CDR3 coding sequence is TGTGCCAGCGGACTAGCGGGGGGGCGGGCAGATACGCAGTATTTT.

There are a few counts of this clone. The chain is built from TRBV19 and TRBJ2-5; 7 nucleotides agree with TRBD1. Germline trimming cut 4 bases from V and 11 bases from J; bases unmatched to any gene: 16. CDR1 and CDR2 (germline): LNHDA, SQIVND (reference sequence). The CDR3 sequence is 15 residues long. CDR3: CASSTDRDGRVEQYF. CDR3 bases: TGTGCCAGTAGTACCGACAGGGACGGACGCGTTGAGCAGTACTTC.

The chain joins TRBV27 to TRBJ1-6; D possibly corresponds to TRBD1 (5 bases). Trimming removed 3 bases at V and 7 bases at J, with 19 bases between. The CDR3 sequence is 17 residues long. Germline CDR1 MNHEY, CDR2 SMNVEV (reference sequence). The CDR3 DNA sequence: TGTGCCAGCAGTTTCGGTAGAGTGGGGGGGGAGAATTCACCCCTCCACTTT. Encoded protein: CASSFGRVGGENSPLHF.

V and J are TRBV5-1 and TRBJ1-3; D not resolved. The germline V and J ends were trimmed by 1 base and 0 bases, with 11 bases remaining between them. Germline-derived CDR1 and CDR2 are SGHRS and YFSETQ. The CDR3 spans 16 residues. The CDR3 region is CASSLSGGSSGNTIYF. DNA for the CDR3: TGCGCCAGCAGCTTGTCTGGCGGCTCCTCTGGAAACACCATATATTTT.

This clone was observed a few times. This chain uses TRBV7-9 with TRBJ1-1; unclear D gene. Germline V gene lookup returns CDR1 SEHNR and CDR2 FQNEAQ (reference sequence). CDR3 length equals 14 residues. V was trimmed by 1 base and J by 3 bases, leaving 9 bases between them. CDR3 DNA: TGTGCCAGCAGCTTAGGAGGATCGCACACTGAAGCTTTCTTT. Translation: CASSLGGSHTEAFF.

The CDR3 region is CASRERGGRNEQFF. In DNA form, the CDR3 reads TGTGCCAGTAGGGAGCGGGGGGGCCGCAATGAGCAGTTCTTC. This chain links TRBV19 with TRBJ2-1, with 10 bases fitting TRBD2. CDR1 and CDR2 from the germline V gene are LNHDA and SQIVND (reference sequence). V shed 6 bases, J shed 6 bases, and the junction held 5 bases outside the gene matches. The CDR3 sequence is 14 residues long.

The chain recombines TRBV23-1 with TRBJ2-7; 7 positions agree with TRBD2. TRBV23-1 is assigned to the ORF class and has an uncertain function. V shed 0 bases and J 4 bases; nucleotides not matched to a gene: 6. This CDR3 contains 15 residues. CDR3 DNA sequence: TGCGCCAGCAGTCAATCGGGCAGGGAGGGATACGAGCAGTACTTC. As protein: CASSQSGREGYEQYF.

CDR3 in amino acids: CAWSVPQGITGELFF. DNA for the CDR3: TGTGCCTGGAGTGTACCACAGGGTATAACCGGGGAGCTGTTTTTT. V gene TRBV30 combines with J gene TRBJ2-2; D may be TRBD1 (6 bases). The V gene's germline CDR1 is GTSNPN and CDR2 SVGIG (reference sequence). The CDR3 has 15 amino acids. The germline V and J ends were trimmed by 0 bases and 5 bases, with 13 bases remaining between them.

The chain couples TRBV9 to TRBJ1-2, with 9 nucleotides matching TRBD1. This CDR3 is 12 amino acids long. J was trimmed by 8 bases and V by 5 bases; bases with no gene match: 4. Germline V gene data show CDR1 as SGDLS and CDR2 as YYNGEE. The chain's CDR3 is CASRGTGRGYTF. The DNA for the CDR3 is TGTGCCAGCAGGGGGACAGGGCGAGGCTACACCTTC. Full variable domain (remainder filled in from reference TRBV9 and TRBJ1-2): DSGVTQTPKHLITATGQRVTLRCSPRSGDLSVYWYQQSLDQGLQFLIQYYNGEERAKGNILERFSAQQFPDLHSELNLSSLELGDSALYFCASRGTGRGYTFGSGTRLTVV.

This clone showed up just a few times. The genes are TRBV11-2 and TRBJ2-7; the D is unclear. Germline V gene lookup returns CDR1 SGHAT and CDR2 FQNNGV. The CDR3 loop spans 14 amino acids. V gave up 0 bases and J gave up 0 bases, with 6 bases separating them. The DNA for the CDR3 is TGTGCCAGCAGCTTAGAGGCAGGCTCCTACGAGCAGTACTTC. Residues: CASSLEAGSYEQYF.

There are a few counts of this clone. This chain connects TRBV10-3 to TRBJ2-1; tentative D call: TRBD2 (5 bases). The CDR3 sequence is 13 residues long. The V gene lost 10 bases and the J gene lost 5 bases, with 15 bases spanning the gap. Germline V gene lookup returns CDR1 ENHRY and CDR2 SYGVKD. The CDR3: CATRDGRNNEQFF. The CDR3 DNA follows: TGTGCCACCCGGGATGGACGGAACAATGAGCAGTTCTTC.

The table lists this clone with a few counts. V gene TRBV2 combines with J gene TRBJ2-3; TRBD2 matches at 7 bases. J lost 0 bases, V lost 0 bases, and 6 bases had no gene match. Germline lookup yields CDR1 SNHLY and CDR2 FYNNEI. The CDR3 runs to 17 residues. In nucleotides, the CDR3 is TGTGCCAGCAGTGAAGCCCGCCTTAGCGGGAGCACAGATACGCAGTATTTT. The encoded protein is CASSEARLSGSTDTQYF.

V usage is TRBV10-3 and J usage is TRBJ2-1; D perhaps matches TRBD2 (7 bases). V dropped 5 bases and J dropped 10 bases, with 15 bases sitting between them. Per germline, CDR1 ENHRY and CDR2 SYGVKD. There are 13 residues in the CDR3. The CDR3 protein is CAISYGGLGEQFF. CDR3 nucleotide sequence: TGTGCCATCAGTTACGGGGGGCTGGGGGAGCAGTTCTTC.

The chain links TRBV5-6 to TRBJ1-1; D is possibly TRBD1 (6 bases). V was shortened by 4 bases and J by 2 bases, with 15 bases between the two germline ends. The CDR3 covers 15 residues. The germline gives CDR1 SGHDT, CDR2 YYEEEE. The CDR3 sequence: CASSGGQRVNTEAFF. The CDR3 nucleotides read TGTGCCAGCAGCGGCGGACAGCGAGTCAACACTGAAGCTTTCTTT.

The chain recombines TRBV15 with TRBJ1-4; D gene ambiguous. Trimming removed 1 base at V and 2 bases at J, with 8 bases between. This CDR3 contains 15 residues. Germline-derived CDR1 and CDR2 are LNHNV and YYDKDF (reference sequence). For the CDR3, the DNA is TGTGCCACCAGCAGAGTAACGAGGACTAATGAAAAACTGTTTTTT. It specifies CATSRVTRTNEKLFF.

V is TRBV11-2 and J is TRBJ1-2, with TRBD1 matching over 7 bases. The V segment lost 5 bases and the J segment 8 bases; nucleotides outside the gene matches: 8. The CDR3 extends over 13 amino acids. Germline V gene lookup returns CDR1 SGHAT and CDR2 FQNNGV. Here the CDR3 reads CASSPGQLYGYTF. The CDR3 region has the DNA TGTGCCAGCAGCCCGGGACAGCTTTACGGCTACACCTTC.

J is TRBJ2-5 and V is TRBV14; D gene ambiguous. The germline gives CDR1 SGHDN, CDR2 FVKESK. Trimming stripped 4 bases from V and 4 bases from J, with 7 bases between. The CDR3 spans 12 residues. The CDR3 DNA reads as TGTGCCAGCAGCCGCGTCCGAGAGACCCAGTACTTC. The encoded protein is CASSRVRETQYF.

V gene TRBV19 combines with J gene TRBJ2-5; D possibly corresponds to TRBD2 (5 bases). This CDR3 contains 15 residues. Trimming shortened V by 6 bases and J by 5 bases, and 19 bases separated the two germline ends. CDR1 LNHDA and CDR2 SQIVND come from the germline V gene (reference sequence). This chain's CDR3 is CASSDGLASWETQYF. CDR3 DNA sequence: TGTGCCAGTAGCGATGGGCTAGCAAGCTGGGAGACCCAGTACTTC.

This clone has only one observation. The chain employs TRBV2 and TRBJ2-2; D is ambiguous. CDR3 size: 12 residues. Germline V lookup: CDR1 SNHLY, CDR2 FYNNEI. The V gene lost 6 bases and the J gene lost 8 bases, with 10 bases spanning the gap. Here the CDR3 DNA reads TGTGCCAGCAGCTTCCCAGAAGGGGAGCTGTTTTTT. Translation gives CASSFPEGELFF.

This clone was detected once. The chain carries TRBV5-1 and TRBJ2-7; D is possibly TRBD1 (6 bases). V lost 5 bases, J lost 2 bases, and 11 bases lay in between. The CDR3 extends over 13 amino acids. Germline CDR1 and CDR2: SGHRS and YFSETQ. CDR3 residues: CASRIRGAYEQYF. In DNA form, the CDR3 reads TGCGCCAGCAGGATCAGGGGTGCCTACGAGCAGTACTTC.

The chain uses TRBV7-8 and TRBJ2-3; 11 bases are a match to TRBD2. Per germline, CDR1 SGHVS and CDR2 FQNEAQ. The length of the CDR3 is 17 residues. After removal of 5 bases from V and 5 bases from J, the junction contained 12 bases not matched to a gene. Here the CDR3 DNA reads TGTGCCAGCAGCGTTAGCGGGGGGGCCTACCGGGGAGATACGCAGTATTTT. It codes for CASSVSGGAYRGDTQYF.

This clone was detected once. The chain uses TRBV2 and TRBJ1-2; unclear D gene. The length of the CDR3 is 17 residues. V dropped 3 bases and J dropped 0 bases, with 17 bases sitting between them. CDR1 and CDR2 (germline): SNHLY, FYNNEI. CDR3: CASSDPRAGGANYGYTF. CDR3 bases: TGTGCCAGCAGTGACCCGAGGGCCGGCGGTGCTAACTATGGCTACACCTTC.

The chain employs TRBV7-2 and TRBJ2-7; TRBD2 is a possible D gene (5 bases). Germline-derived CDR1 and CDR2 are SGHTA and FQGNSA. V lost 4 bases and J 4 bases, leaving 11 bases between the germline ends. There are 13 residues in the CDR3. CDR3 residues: CASSSWTGYEQYF. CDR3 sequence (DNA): TGTGCCAGCAGCTCCTGGACGGGGTACGAGCAGTACTTC.

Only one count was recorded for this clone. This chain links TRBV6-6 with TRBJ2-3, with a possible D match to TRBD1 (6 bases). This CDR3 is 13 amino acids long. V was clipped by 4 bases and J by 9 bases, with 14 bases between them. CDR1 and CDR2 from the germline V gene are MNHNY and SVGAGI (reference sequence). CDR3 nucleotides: TGTGCCAGCAGTTCTCAGGGGCCCGAGACGCAGTATTTT. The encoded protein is CASSSQGPETQYF.

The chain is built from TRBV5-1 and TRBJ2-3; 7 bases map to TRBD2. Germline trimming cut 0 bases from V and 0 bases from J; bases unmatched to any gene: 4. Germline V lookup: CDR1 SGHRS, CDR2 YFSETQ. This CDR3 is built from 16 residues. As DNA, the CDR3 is TGCGCCAGCAGCTTGGGGGGGGGAGTAAGCACAGATACGCAGTATTTT. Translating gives CASSLGGGVSTDTQYF.

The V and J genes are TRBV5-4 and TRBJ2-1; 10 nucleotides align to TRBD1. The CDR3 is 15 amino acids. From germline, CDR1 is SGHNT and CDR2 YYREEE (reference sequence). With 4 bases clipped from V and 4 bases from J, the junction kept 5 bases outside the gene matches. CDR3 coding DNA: TGTGCCAGCAGCGGGACAGGGGTACTATACAATGAGCAGTTCTTC. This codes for CASSGTGVLYNEQFF.

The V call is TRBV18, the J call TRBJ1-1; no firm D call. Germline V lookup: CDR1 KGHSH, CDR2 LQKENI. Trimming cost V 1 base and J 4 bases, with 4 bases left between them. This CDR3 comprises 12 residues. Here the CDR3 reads CASSPRSTEAFF. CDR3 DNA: TGTGCCAGCTCACCACGGAGCACTGAAGCTTTCTTT.

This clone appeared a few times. The DNA for the CDR3 is TGTGCCAGCACCCAGGGGTTTAGGGTGAACACTGAAGCTTTCTTT. It yields the protein CASTQGFRVNTEAFF. This chain uses TRBV6-1 with TRBJ1-1; maybe TRBD1 (6 bases). This CDR3 has 15 amino acids. Trimming stripped 7 bases from V and 0 bases from J, with 15 bases between. Germline V CDR1 and CDR2: MNHNS, SASEGT.

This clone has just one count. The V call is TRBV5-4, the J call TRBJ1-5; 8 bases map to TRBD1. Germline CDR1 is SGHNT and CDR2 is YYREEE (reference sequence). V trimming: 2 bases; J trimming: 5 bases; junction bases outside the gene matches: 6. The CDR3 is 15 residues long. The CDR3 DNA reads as TGTGCCAGCAGCTTTCAGGGGGCACCTGATCAGCCCCAGCATTTT. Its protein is CASSFQGAPDQPQHF.